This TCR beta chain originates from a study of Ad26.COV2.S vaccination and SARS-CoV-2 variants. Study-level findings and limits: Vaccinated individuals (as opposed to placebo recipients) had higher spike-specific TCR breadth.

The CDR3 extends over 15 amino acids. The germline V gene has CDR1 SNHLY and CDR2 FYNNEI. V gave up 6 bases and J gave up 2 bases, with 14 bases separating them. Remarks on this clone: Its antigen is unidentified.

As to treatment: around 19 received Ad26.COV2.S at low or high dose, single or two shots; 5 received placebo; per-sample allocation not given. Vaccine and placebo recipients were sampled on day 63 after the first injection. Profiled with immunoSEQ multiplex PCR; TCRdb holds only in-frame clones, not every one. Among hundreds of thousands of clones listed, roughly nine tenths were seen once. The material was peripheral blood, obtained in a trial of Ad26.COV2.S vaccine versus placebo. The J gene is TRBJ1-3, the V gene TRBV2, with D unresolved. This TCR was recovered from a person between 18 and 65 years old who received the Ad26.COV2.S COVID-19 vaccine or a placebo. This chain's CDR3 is CASSAAGGAGNTIYF. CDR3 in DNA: TGTGCCAGCAGCGCCGCGGGAGGCGCTGGAAACACCATATATTTT.